These 20 T cell receptor beta chains were sequenced from one sample in a study of human T cells and chemical hapten exposure. Each CDR3 protein is one row after TCRdb ran MiXCR on the RACE reads. The sample consists of about 70,000 distinct CDR3 sequences, about 10% of them appearing once. As for time point: pre-sensitization, week 0. Treatment here: therapeutic diphenylcyclopropenone sensitization with weekly scalp DPC. Here the sequenced sample was whole blood, taken in connection with sensitization to the hapten diphenylcyclopropenone (DPC). These receptors were taken from a woman aged 50 to 60 with alopecia areata. Some clones in this sample may be carry-over from other donors' samples.

In its sample, this clonotype was seen a few times. The chain has TRBV20-1 and TRBJ1-5; D unresolved. The length of the CDR3 is 15 residues. V was pared by 0 bases and J by 1 base, with 10 bases between. The V gene's germline CDR1 is DFQATT and CDR2 SNEGSKA (reference sequence). CDR3 amino acids: CSAREGSLSNQPQHF. The CDR3 bases are TGCAGTGCTAGAGAGGGGTCGTTGAGCAATCAGCCCCAGCATTTT.

This clonotype was recorded a few times. The chain couples TRBV20-1 to TRBJ2-7; 7 bases are shared with TRBD2. The J segment lost 6 bases and the V segment lost 5 bases, leaving 7 bases of the junction unmatched. Germline loops: CDR1 DFQATT, CDR2 SNEGSKA (reference sequence). The CDR3 consists of 12 residues. CDR3 DNA sequence: TGCAGTGCTTCGCGGGAGTACGTCGAGCAGTACTTC. This codes for CSASREYVEQYF.

This clonotype was found many times. The chain joins TRBV6-6 to TRBJ2-5; 9 positions agree with TRBD1. Per germline, CDR1 MNHNY and CDR2 SVGAGI (reference sequence). After removal of 1 base from V and 4 bases from J, the junction contained 7 bases not matched to a gene. This CDR3 has 16 residues. CDR3 sequence: CASSYYRTGVGETQYF. CDR3 DNA sequence: TGTGCCAGCAGTTACTATAGGACAGGGGTGGGAGAGACCCAGTACTTC.

This clonotype was seen more than once but under ten times. V is TRBV18 and J is TRBJ2-3; D might be TRBD2 (6 bases). The CDR3 is 16 residues long. Germline V gene data show CDR1 as KGHSH and CDR2 as LQKENI. V gave up 5 bases and J gave up 0 bases, with 15 bases separating them. Written as DNA, the CDR3 is TGTGCCAGCTCAAGTCTAGCGATTTCTAGCACAGATACGCAGTATTTT. Its translation is CASSSLAISSTDTQYF. The full variable domain, with the rest looked up from reference TRBV18 and TRBJ2-3, is NAGVMQNPRHLVRRRGQEARLRCSPMKGHSHVYWYRQLPEEGLKFMVYLQKENIIDESGMPKERFSAEFPKEGPSILRIQQVVRGDSAAYFCASSSLAISSTDTQYFGPGTRLTVL.

The table lists this clonotype with many counts. This chain links TRBV27 with TRBJ1-4, with D hard to call. V lost 8 bases, J lost 0 bases, and 22 bases lay in between. The CDR3 totals 18 residues. The germline V gene encodes CDR1 MNHEY and CDR2 SMNVEV (reference sequence). The CDR3 sequence is CASAKQRTSFATNEKLFF. Written as DNA, the CDR3 is TGTGCCAGCGCTAAGCAGAGGACGAGTTTTGCAACTAATGAAAAACTGTTTTTT.

In its sample, this clonotype was seen a few times. This chain uses TRBV12-2 with TRBJ1-5; the table's D call of TRBD1 was not tested on the DNA. TRBV12-2 is described as a pseudogene. The CDR3 extends over 14 amino acids. Here the CDR3 reads CASRLGGINQPQHF. In nucleotides, the CDR3 is TGTGCAAGTCGCTTAGGGGGCATCAATCAGCCCCAGCATTTT.

This clonotype was counted at least ten times. This rearrangement joins TRBV29-1 to TRBJ2-7, with 7 bases aligning to TRBD1. V dropped 6 bases and J dropped 3; count of bases not matched to a gene: 14. CDR3 length equals 15 residues. CDR1 is SQVTM and CDR2 is ANQGSEA in the germline V gene. The CDR3 reads CSVRRAQGELYEQYF. CDR3 nucleotide sequence: TGCAGCGTCCGACGAGCGCAGGGGGAACTCTACGAGCAGTACTTC.

This clonotype occurred a few times. V usage is TRBV7-6 and J usage is TRBJ2-3; the D gene could be TRBD1 or TRBD2 (6 bases each). Trimming stripped 2 bases from V and 2 bases from J, with 14 bases between. This CDR3 contains 16 residues. CDR1 and CDR2 from the germline V gene are SGHVS and FNYEAQ. The CDR3 sequence: CASSLSGGQITDTQYF. CDR3 nucleotide sequence: TGTGCCAGCAGCTTAAGTGGGGGGCAAATCACAGATACGCAGTATTTT.

This clonotype was picked up many times. The gene calls are TRBV12-3 or TRBV12-4 and TRBJ1-3; D gene uncertain. V lost 6 bases and J 3 bases, leaving 15 bases between the germline ends. There are 15 residues in the CDR3. The CDR3 region has the DNA TGTGCCAGCAGCCGTGCGACGGGAAATGGAAACACCATATATTTT. Protein product: CASSRATGNGNTIYF.

This clonotype was found many times. The rearrangement uses TRBV20-1 and TRBJ2-6; 9 bases are shared with TRBD1. The germline gives CDR1 DFQATT, CDR2 SNEGSKA (reference sequence). This CDR3 is built from 15 residues. V dropped 6 bases and J dropped 2; count of bases not matched to a gene: 5. The CDR3, as DNA: TGCAGTGCACCGGACAGGGGAACTGGGGCCAACGTCCTGACTTTC. This codes for CSAPDRGTGANVLTF.

Ten or more counts support this clonotype. This chain's CDR3 is CASSYIGSDGRNQPQHF. The CDR3 nucleotides are TGTGCCAGCAGTTACATAGGTTCGGACGGTCGCAATCAGCCCCAGCATTTT. The chain has TRBV6-2 or TRBV6-3 and TRBJ1-5; D not certain. Deletions cut 2 bases from V and 2 bases from J, with 16 bases between. The CDR3 has 17 amino acids. The germline gives CDR1 MNHEY, CDR2 SVGEGT.

This clonotype was counted at least ten times. The chain employs TRBV6-1 and TRBJ2-5, with 8 bases lining up with TRBD1. The CDR3 has 16 residues. Unmatched junction bases numbered 13, after V lost 6 bases and J lost 4 bases. Germline values: CDR1 MNHNS, CDR2 SASEGT. CDR3 loop: CASRDPGGASPETQYF. CDR3 in DNA: TGTGCCAGCAGGGACCCAGGGGGCGCGAGTCCAGAGACCCAGTACTTC.

This clonotype was detected ten times or more. The J gene is TRBJ2-6, the V gene TRBV14; D is unclear. Germline V gene data show CDR1 as SGHDN and CDR2 as FVKESK. The CDR3 loop spans 16 amino acids. Trimming stripped 4 bases from V and 0 bases from J, with 10 bases between. CDR3 in amino acids: CASSLGSYSGANVLTF. For the CDR3, the DNA is TGTGCCAGCAGCCTCGGGTCTTACTCTGGGGCCAACGTCCTGACTTTC.

This chain uses TRBV25-1 with TRBJ1-1; no reliable D call. The V gene's germline CDR1 is MGHDK and CDR2 SYGVNS. V shed 6 bases and J shed 4 bases, with 12 bases lying between them. The CDR3 sequence is 13 residues long. CDR3 sequence reads: CASRLLERTEAFF. The CDR3 nucleotides are TGTGCCAGCAGGCTATTGGAGCGCACTGAAGCTTTCTTT.

This clonotype was recorded at least ten times. J is TRBJ2-7 and V is TRBV28; 8 bases agree with TRBD2. V shed 6 bases, J shed 1 base, and the junction held 8 bases outside the gene matches. Germline CDR1 reads MDHEN; CDR2 reads SYDVKM. CDR3 length: 15 amino acids. The CDR3 bases are TGTGCCAGCAGATCCGGGGCGGGGGGTTCCTACGAGCAGTACTTC. Translated: CASRSGAGGSYEQYF.

This clonotype occurred many times. The chain uses TRBV30 and TRBJ1-1; D is possibly TRBD1 (5 bases). V lost 4 bases and J 1 base, leaving 16 bases between the germline ends. The CDR3 is made up of 15 amino acids. Germline CDR1 GTSNPN, CDR2 SVGIG (reference sequence). The CDR3 DNA reads as TGTGCCTGGATGGGAAAGGCCAGGGAGAACACTGAAGCTTTCTTT. It codes for CAWMGKARENTEAFF.

Many counts were recorded for this clonotype. The chain joins TRBV6-6 to TRBJ2-7; D gene uncertain. Deletions cut 5 bases from V and 0 bases from J, with 5 bases between. This CDR3 region has 12 residues. The germline gives CDR1 MNHNY, CDR2 SVGAGI (reference sequence). CDR3 protein: CASSTASYEQYF. Written as DNA, the CDR3 is TGTGCCAGCAGTACAGCCTCCTACGAGCAGTACTTC.

This clonotype was seen repeatedly, ten times or more. This chain joins TRBV29-1 and TRBJ2-1, with D possibly being TRBD1 (5 bases). Germline V gene sequence: CDR1 SQVTM, CDR2 ANQGSEA. This CDR3 has 16 amino acids. The V gene lost 4 bases and the J gene lost 0 bases, with 16 bases spanning the gap. The CDR3 protein is CSVVSNRRDSYNEQFF. The CDR3 DNA is TGCAGCGTTGTTTCAAATCGCAGGGACTCCTACAATGAGCAGTTCTTC.

Details on this clonotype: Given a much more abundant clone one base away, this may be a read error. The rearrangement links TRBV29-1 to TRBJ2-5, with D uncertain. The CDR3 loop spans 11 amino acids. Germline assignment: CDR1 SQVTM and CDR2 ANQGSEA. In nucleotides, the CDR3 is TGCACCGGAAAGTCAACAGAGATCCAGTACTTC. Translated: CTGKSTEIQYF. The full variable domain, rest sourced from reference TRBV29-1 and TRBJ2-5, is SAVISQKPSRDICQRGTSLTIQCQVDSQVTMMFWYRQQPGQSLTLIATANQGSEATYESGFVIDKFPISRPNLTFSTLTVSNMSPEDSSIYLCTGKSTEIQYFGPGTRLLVL.

This clonotype was detected many times. This rearrangement joins TRBV10-1 to TRBJ2-7, with 7 positions matching TRBD2. Germline V gene lookup returns CDR1 WNHNN and CDR2 SYGVQD (reference sequence). The CDR3 length is 15 residues. V lost 6 bases to trimming and J lost 2 bases; unmatched junction nucleotides: 10. The CDR3 spells CASSQGPSGTYEQYF. In nucleotides, the CDR3 is TGCGCCAGCAGCCAAGGGCCTAGCGGTACCTACGAGCAGTACTTC.